The sequence of this T cell receptor beta chain was determined in a study of beta chain features in type 1 diabetes. As every portion of the isolated RNA was reverse transcribed, the sequencing read expressed TCRB transcripts. Clones were sequenced by immunoSEQ multiplex PCR, and TCRdb holds only the in-frame ones, with some missing. The sample carries under 950,000 clones, 15% to 20% recorded once. Sequencing used naive CD4+ T cells from blood. This receptor was obtained from a woman between 18 and 29 years old in good health.

CDR3 sequence: CASSLWGSNQPQHF. As DNA, the CDR3 is TGTGCCAGCAGCTTGTGGGGAAGTAATCAGCCCCAGCATTTT. The chain is built from TRBV7-8 and TRBJ1-5; D is unclear. Germline values: CDR1 SGHVS, CDR2 FQNEAQ. Trimming removed 3 bases at V and 4 bases at J, with 10 bases between. This CDR3 region has 14 residues.